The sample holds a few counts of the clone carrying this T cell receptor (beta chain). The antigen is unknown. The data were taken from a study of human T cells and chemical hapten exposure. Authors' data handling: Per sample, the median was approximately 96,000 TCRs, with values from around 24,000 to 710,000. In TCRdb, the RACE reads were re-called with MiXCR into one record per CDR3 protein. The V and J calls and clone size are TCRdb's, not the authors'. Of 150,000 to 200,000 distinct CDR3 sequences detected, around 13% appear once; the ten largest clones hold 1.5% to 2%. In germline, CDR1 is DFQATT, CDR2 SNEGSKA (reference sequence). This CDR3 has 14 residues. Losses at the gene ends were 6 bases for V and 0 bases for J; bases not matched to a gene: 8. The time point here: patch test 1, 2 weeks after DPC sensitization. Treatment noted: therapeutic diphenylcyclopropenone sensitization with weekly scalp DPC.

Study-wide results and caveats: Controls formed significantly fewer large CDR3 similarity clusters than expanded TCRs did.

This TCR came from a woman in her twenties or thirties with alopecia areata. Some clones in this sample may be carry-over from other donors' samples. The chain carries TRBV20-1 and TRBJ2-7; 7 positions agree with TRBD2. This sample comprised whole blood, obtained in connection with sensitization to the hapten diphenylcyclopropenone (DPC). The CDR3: CSAPRDYHSYEQYF. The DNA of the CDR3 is TGCAGTGCCCCTCGGGACTACCACTCCTACGAGCAGTACTTC.